The rows below give T cell receptor beta chains drawn from one sample of a study of blood T cell repertoires in COVID-19. Profiling relied on immunoSEQ multiplex PCR, and the TCRdb table lists in-frame clones only, not all of them. Altogether roughly 300,000 clones are present, around 87% being singletons, with the ten largest covering roughly 5.2%. The sequencing input was PBMCs or T cells enriched from blood (not recorded which). The receptor set was obtained from a woman aged 25 to 39 who had recovered from COVID-19. Both conserved end residues are part of each CDR3.

V gene: TRBV6-5
CDR3 protein: CASRSQGLVYSPLHF

V gene: TRBV2
CDR3 protein: CASSPGQSRELFF

V gene: TRBV4-3
CDR3 protein: CASSEGTLGSPLHF

V gene: TRBV6-2/TRBV6-3
CDR3 protein: CASSPGAGETQYF

V gene: TRBV4-1
CDR3 protein: CASSLAADQETQYF

V gene: TRBV27
CDR3 protein: CASRTGVVGTEAFF

V gene: TRBV6-2/TRBV6-3
CDR3 protein: CASSYSTGGYEQYF

V gene: TRBV12-3/TRBV12-4
CDR3 protein: CASSRQDAGPQHF

V gene: TRBV5-3
CDR3 protein: CARSLVEGMGDTEAFF

V gene: TRBV4-3
CDR3 protein: CASSPWDTTNTEAFF

V gene: TRBV11-2
CDR3 protein: CASSLARTFPWETQYF

V gene: TRBV5-1
CDR3 protein: CASSVDRGTEAFF

V gene: TRBV9
CDR3 protein: CASSVDSRFGELFF

V gene: TRBV12-3/TRBV12-4
CDR3 protein: CASSVQGGYGYTF

V gene: TRBV6-2/TRBV6-3
CDR3 protein: CASTPQGRMDSPLHF

V gene: TRBV7-9
CDR3 protein: CASRGLETQYF

V gene: TRBV10-3
CDR3 protein: CAIRDRGDSSGNTIYF

V gene: TRBV14
CDR3 protein: CASSQERRGGEKLFF

V gene: TRBV27
CDR3 protein: CASIGAGYEQYF

V gene: TRBV29-1
CDR3 protein: CSVEGLAGSPEAFF

V gene: TRBV27
CDR3 protein: CASRRAGTGNYGYTF

V gene: TRBV19
CDR3 protein: CASSSGTEAFF

V gene: TRBV9
CDR3 protein: CASRQTGGGGYTF

V gene: TRBV5-8
CDR3 protein: CASSGPKAGPYNEQFF

V gene: TRBV19
CDR3 protein: CASSIPRAEAFF

V gene: TRBV3-1/TRBV3-2
CDR3 protein: CASSQIAGGGGEQYF

V gene: TRBV2
CDR3 protein: CASSDPGQGGEGGYTF

V gene: TRBV7-2
CDR3 protein: CASRLQGASYNSPLHF

V gene: TRBV4-1
CDR3 protein: CASSQVLRKETQYF